The 19 T cell receptor beta chains below were found in one sample sequenced in a study of OX40 agonist ivuxolimab in advanced cancers. Sequencing used immunoSEQ multiplex PCR; TCRdb keeps in-frame clones, though not all of them. This sample has over 65,000 clones, with more than 70% found just once. This material consisted of CD4+ or CD8+ T cells sorted from blood, taken in a trial of the OX40 agonist ivuxolimab. The receptors were sampled from an adult with an advanced solid tumor such as melanoma, head and neck, liver or kidney cancer.

The chain has TRBV7-9 and TRBJ1-2; D is unclear. The CDR3 has 15 residues. Germline values: CDR1 SEHNR, CDR2 FQNEAQ (reference sequence). V lost 1 base, J lost 0 bases, and 9 bases lay in between. The CDR3 DNA is TGTGCCAGCAGCTTAGGCCGCGACACTAACTATGGCTACACCTTC. Encoded protein: CASSLGRDTNYGYTF.

V usage is TRBV10-3 and J usage is TRBJ1-1; TRBD1 might be the D (5 bases). CDR1 ENHRY and CDR2 SYGVKD come from the germline V gene. The CDR3 consists of 16 residues. V was cut by 0 bases and J by 0 bases, with 11 bases left in between. Written as DNA, the CDR3 is TGTGCCATCAGTGAGTCGAAGCACAGGCTGAACACTGAAGCTTTCTTT. This sequence encodes CAISESKHRLNTEAFF.

The chain is built from TRBV28 and TRBJ1-3; D call uncertain. CDR1 is MDHEN, CDR2 SYDVKM, per germline. Trimming removed 6 bases from V and 4 bases from J, with 13 bases in between. The length of the CDR3 is 14 residues. CDR3 coding DNA: TGTGCCAGCAGCGGAACCCAGCGGGGAAACACCATATATTTT. Translated, it gives CASSGTQRGNTIYF.

Here the CDR3 reads CASRFCGSGESDEQFF. The CDR3 DNA follows: TGTGCAAGTCGCTTTTGCGGAAGTGGGGAAAGCGATGAGCAGTTCTTC. The V and J genes are TRBV12-2 and TRBJ2-1. TRBV12-2 is noted as a pseudogene. CDR3 length: 16 amino acids.

In nucleotides, the CDR3 is TGCGCCAGCACGCCGGGAGGTCTGGCCGGGGAGCTGTTTTTT. Translating gives CASTPGGLAGELFF. V usage is TRBV5-1 and J usage is TRBJ2-2; 7 nucleotides align to TRBD2. After removal of 6 bases from V and 6 bases from J, the junction contained 8 bases not matched to a gene. This CDR3 contains 14 residues. Per germline, CDR1 SGHRS and CDR2 YFSETQ.

The rearrangement joins TRBV2 to TRBJ1-2; the D is unclear. In germline, CDR1 is SNHLY, CDR2 FYNNEI. The CDR3 consists of 15 residues. Deletions cut 3 bases from V and 1 base from J, with 12 bases between. The CDR3 region has the DNA TGTGCCAGCAGTGAGTCCGCCAGGCTTAACTATGGCTACACCTTC. It translates to CASSESARLNYGYTF.

The V call is TRBV6-4, the J call TRBJ2-1; TRBD2 aligns across 15 bases. The trim removed 6 bases at V and 0 bases at J, leaving 3 bases unmatched. Germline loops: CDR1 MRHNA, CDR2 SNTAGT. The CDR3 contains 17 residues. CDR3 sequence reads: CASSRTSGRGSYNEQFF. DNA for the CDR3: TGTGCCAGCAGCCGGACTAGCGGGAGGGGCTCCTACAATGAGCAGTTCTTC.

The chain has TRBV28 and TRBJ1-6; the match to TRBD1 covers 7 bases. The CDR3 sequence is 15 residues long. The V and J ends lost 8 bases and 9 bases, in that order; junction bases with no gene match: 13. Germline V gene lookup returns CDR1 MDHEN and CDR2 SYDVKM. Here the CDR3 DNA reads TGTGCCAGCCTTTGGGGTACAGGGGTAGGTTCACCCCTCCACTTT. This codes for CASLWGTGVGSPLHF.

V is TRBV10-3 and J is TRBJ1-6; D is possibly TRBD1 (5 bases). V shed 4 bases and J shed 5 bases, with 6 bases lying between them. The germline gives CDR1 ENHRY, CDR2 SYGVKD. The CDR3 spans 13 residues. The CDR3 loop reads CAISGQNNSPLHF. CDR3 nucleotides: TGTGCCATCAGTGGACAGAATAATTCACCCCTCCACTTT.

The chain's CDR3 is CSARLNEQFF. As DNA, the CDR3 is TGCAGTGCTAGGTTAAATGAGCAGTTCTTC. This sequence joins TRBV20-1 and TRBJ2-1; D gene ambiguous. The CDR3 has 10 residues. CDR1 is DFQATT and CDR2 is SNEGSKA in the germline V gene (reference sequence). V lost 3 bases, J lost 7 bases, and 4 bases lay in between.

V and J are TRBV28 and TRBJ2-5; possible D gene TRBD1, 6 bases. V was shortened by 1 base and J by 9 bases, with 18 bases between the two germline ends. The CDR3 loop spans 15 amino acids. Per the germline V gene, CDR1 is MDHEN and CDR2 is SYDVKM. CDR3 nucleotides: TGTGCCAGCAGTTTATCGACAGGACCTCAGTTTGCCCAGTACTTC. This codes for CASSLSTGPQFAQYF.

The chain uses TRBV5-6 and TRBJ1-4; D might be TRBD1 (5 bases). The CDR3 spans 14 residues. The ends were cut back, 3 bases at V and 5 bases at J, with 11 bases in the middle. Germline values: CDR1 SGHDT, CDR2 YYEEEE. As DNA, the CDR3 is TGTGCCAGCAGCTGGACACCCATAAATGAAAAACTGTTTTTT. Protein product: CASSWTPINEKLFF.

The J gene is TRBJ2-5, the V gene TRBV27, with 9 bases identical to TRBD1. The germline V gene has CDR1 MNHEY and CDR2 SMNVEV (reference sequence). V shed 5 bases and J 3 bases; nucleotides not matched to a gene: 4. This CDR3 spans 14 amino acids. This chain's CDR3 is CASSPRTGEETQYF. The CDR3 nucleotides are TGTGCCAGCAGTCCCCGGACAGGGGAAGAGACCCAGTACTTC.

This rearrangement joins TRBV10-1 to TRBJ2-3; a weak D match, TRBD2 (6 bases). Trimming took 3 bases from V and 0 from J, leaving 13 bases between them. From germline, CDR1 is WNHNN and CDR2 SYGVQD (reference sequence). This CDR3 comprises 16 residues. As DNA, the CDR3 is TGCGCCAGCAGTGATTCCCCGGGGGTTAGCACAGATACGCAGTATTTT. This translates into CASSDSPGVSTDTQYF.

The rearrangement links TRBV19 to TRBJ1-2; TRBD1 agrees at 10 bases. Per the germline V gene, CDR1 is LNHDA and CDR2 is SQIVND (reference sequence). Trimming removed 5 bases from V and 8 bases from J; junction bases left unmatched: 14. This CDR3 is built from 16 residues. The CDR3: CASSLTGTGEVYGYTF. The CDR3 nucleotides are TGTGCCAGTAGTCTTACCGGGACAGGGGAAGTCTACGGCTACACCTTC.

V is TRBV19 and J is TRBJ1-1; possibly TRBD1 for D (5 bases). This CDR3 region has 15 residues. Per the germline V gene, CDR1 is LNHDA and CDR2 is SQIVND (reference sequence). Trimming took 4 bases from V and 1 from J, leaving 13 bases between them. The CDR3 spells CASSTPYQGNTEAFF. The CDR3 DNA reads TGTGCCAGTAGTACGCCCTACCAGGGGAACACTGAAGCTTTCTTT.

The chain links TRBV10-1 to TRBJ2-2, with D unresolved. The CDR3 has 14 amino acids. Per the germline V gene, CDR1 is WNHNN and CDR2 is SYGVQD (reference sequence). V was cut by 2 bases and J by 3 bases, with 7 bases left in between. Here the CDR3 reads CASSERPDTGELFF. CDR3 DNA sequence: TGCGCCAGCAGTGAGCGACCGGACACCGGGGAGCTGTTTTTT.

The gene calls are TRBV19 and TRBJ2-1, with TRBD2 matching 9 bases. V lost 0 bases and J lost 2; bases outside the gene matches: 2. Germline V CDR1 and CDR2: LNHDA, SQIVND (reference sequence). The CDR3 contains 16 residues. The CDR3 coding sequence is TGTGCCAGTAGTATAGAACTAGCGGGTACCTACAATGAGCAGTTCTTC. This gives the protein CASSIELAGTYNEQFF. The complete variable domain, with remaining parts taken from reference TRBV19 and TRBJ2-1, reads DGGITQSPKYLFRKEGQNVTLSCEQNLNHDAMYWYRQDPGQGLRLIYYSQIVNDFQKGDIAEGYSVSREKKESFPLTVTSAQKNPTAFYLCASSIELAGTYNEQFFGPGTRLTVL.

This clone was seen a handful of times. The chain has TRBV6-1 and TRBJ2-2; D is uncertain. This CDR3 comprises 13 residues. CDR1 and CDR2 from the germline V gene are MNHNS and SASEGT. Trimming removed 2 bases at V and 7 bases at J, with 8 bases between. The CDR3 region has the DNA TGTGCCAGCAGTGAAAGCGTTGGCGGGGAGCTGTTTTTT. This translates into CASSESVGGELFF.